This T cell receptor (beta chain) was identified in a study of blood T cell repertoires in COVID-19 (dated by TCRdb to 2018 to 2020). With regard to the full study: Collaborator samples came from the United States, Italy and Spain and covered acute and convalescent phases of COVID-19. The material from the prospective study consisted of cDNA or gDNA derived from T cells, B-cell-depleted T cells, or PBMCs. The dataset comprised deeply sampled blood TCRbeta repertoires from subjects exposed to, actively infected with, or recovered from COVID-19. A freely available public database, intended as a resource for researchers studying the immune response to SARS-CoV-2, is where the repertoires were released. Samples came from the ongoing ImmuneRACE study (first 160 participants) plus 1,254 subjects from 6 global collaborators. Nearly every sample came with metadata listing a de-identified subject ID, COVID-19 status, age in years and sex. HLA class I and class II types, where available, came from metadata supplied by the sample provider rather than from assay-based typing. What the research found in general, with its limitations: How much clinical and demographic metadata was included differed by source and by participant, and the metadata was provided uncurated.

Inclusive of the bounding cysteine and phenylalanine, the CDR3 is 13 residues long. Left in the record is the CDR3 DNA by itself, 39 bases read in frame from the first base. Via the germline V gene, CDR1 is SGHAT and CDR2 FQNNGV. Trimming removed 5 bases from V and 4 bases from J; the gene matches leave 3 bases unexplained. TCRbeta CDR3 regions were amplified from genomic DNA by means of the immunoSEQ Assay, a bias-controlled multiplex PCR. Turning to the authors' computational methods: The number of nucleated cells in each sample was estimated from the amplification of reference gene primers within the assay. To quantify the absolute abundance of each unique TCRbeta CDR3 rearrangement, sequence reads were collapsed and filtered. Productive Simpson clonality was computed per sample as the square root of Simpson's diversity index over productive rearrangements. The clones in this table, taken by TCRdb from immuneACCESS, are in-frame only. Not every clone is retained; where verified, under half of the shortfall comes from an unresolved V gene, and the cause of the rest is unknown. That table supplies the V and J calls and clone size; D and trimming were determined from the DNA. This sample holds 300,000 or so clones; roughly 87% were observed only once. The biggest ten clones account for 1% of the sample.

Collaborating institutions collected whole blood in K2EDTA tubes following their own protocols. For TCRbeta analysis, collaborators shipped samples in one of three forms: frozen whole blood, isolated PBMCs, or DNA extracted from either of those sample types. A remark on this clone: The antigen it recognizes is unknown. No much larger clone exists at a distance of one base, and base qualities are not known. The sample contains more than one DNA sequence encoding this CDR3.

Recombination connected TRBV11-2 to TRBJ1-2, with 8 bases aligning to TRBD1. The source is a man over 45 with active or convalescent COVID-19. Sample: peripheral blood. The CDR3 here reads CASSRDRGYGYTF. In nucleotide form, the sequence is TGTGCCAGCAGCCGCGACAGGGGCTATGGCTACACCTTC.